This is a list of T cell receptor beta chains from one sample in a study of T cells in lung cancer brain metastases. TCRdb's table, derived via immunoSEQ multiplex PCR, lists solely in-frame clones and lacks some. Counted here are more than 5,000 clones, more than 75% occurring once; the ten biggest clones make up about 9.1%. The sample comprised tumor tissue from a brain metastasis. These TCRs come from a woman aged 45 to 65 with non-small cell lung cancer that had spread to the brain. CDR3s include the opening cysteine and the closing phenylalanine or tryptophan. D genes are given only for firm matches. For some rows the clone size is stated as once, few or many, or as a class when expanded; others skip it.

length,J,V,size,D,DNA,CDR3
17,TRBJ1-4,TRBV19,NA,NA,TGTGCCAGTCAAAGTAGGCAGGACCCCGGAACTAATGAAAAACTGTTTTTT,CASQSRQDPGTNEKLFF
14,TRBJ2-7,TRBV7-8,NA,NA,TGTGCCAGCAGGTCCGGGACCATATCATACGAGCAGTACTTC,CASRSGTISYEQYF
12,TRBJ2-7,TRBV6-5,NA,TRBD1,TGTGCCAGCAGCCAGGGGGCTGGCGAGCAGTACTTC,CASSQGAGEQYF
13,TRBJ2-1,TRBV28,NA,NA,TGTGCCAGCAAAATGATTAGGGGGAATGAGCAGTTCTTC,CASKMIRGNEQFF
12,TRBJ2-4,TRBV5-6,NA,NA,TGTGCCAGCAGCTCACTAGGCAACATTCAGTACTTC,CASSSLGNIQYF
15,TRBJ1-1,TRBV7-2,once,NA,TGTGCCAGCAGCTTTGACTTAGGGGCGGGCACTGAAGCTTTCTTT,CASSFDLGAGTEAFF
14,TRBJ1-1,TRBV18,NA,NA,TGTGCCAGCTCACCGTCGGGCCTGGGCACTGAAGCTTTCTTT,CASSPSGLGTEAFF
15,TRBJ2-5,TRBV4-2,NA,NA,TGTGCCAGCAGCCAATCGGCGGGACAGAAAGAGACTCAGTACTTC,CASSQSAGQKETQYF
15,TRBJ1-1,TRBV7-9,NA,NA,TGTGCCAGCAGCCCAGTAAGGGCGTTGGGGACTGAAGCTTTCTTT,CASSPVRALGTEAFF
11,TRBJ1-4,TRBV28,NA,NA,TGTGCCAGCCGCCATAATGAAAAACTGTTTTTT,CASRHNEKLFF
14,TRBJ1-2,TRBV28,NA,TRBD1,TGTGCCAGCAGTCTCACAGGGGACGACTATGGCTACACCTTC,CASSLTGDDYGYTF
13,TRBJ1-2,TRBV10-3,NA,NA,TGTGCCATCAGTGAGTCGGGCGGGTTGGGCTACACCTTC,CAISESGGLGYTF
11,TRBJ1-1,TRBV28,NA,NA,TGTGCCAGCAGAAGGTACACTGAAGCTTTCTTT,CASRRYTEAFF
15,TRBJ2-7,TRBV6-5,once,TRBD1,TGTGCCAGCAGGTACCGGGACAGGGGACCCTACGAGCAGTACTTC,CASRYRDRGPYEQYF
11,TRBJ2-1,TRBV5-4,NA,NA,TGTGCCAGCAGCTTCGTGAATGAGCAGTTCTTC,CASSFVNEQFF
13,TRBJ2-7,TRBV7-2,NA,NA,TGTGCCAGCAGCTCAGTTAGGGGCTACGAGCAGTACTTT,CASSSVRGYEQYF
12,TRBJ1-4,TRBV18,NA,NA,TGTGCCAGCTCATCCAGTAATGAAAAACTGTTTTTT,CASSSSNEKLFF
15,TRBJ1-4,TRBV15,NA,NA,TGTGCCACCAGCAGAGTTGCGGGGGCGAATGAAAAACTGTTTTTT,CATSRVAGANEKLFF
15,TRBJ1-4,TRBV27,NA,NA,TGTGCCAGCAGCACCCCAGGGGCCTCTAATGAAAAACTGTTTTTT,CASSTPGASNEKLFF
14,TRBJ2-2,TRBV18,few,NA,TGTGCCAGCTCACCATCCGTGAGGGCCGGGGAGCTGTTTTTT,CASSPSVRAGELFF
17,TRBJ1-2,TRBV18,NA,TRBD1,TGTGCCAGCTCACCACTAGGGACAGACGTCCTTCTCTATGGCTACACCTTC,CASSPLGTDVLLYGYTF
15,TRBJ2-1,TRBV7-3,NA,NA,TGTGCCAGCAGCTTCGTAGCGGCCTCCTACAATGAGCAGTTCTTC,CASSFVAASYNEQFF
16,TRBJ2-3,TRBV15,once,NA,TGTGCCACCAGCAGAGATCCTAGGGCCGGGGAAGATACGCAGTATTTT,CATSRDPRAGEDTQYF
14,TRBJ1-1,TRBV7-9,NA,NA,TGTGCCAGCAGCCCTGGACAAGATAACACTGAAGCTTTCTTT,CASSPGQDNTEAFF
16,TRBJ2-2,TRBV30,NA,TRBD1,TGTGCCTGGAACCGTGAGGGACAGACTAACACCGGGGAGCTGTTTTTT,CAWNREGQTNTGELFF
19,TRBJ2-7,TRBV5-8,NA,TRBD2,TGTGCCAGCAGCCTCGCGGGACTAGCGGGAGGGCAAGTCGCCTACGAGCAGTACTTC,CASSLAGLAGGQVAYEQYF
16,TRBJ2-1,TRBV7-9,NA,NA,TGTGCCAGCAGCCCCCCGGCCCTAGCGTGGGGTAATGAGCAGTTCTTC,CASSPPALAWGNEQFF
14,TRBJ1-3,TRBV28,NA,NA,TGTGCCAGCAGTTCAAGCGCTTCTGGAAACACCATATATTTT,CASSSSASGNTIYF
15,TRBJ2-5,TRBV11-2,NA,TRBD1,TGTGCCAGCAGCAGCGAACAGGGGGCTTGGGAGACCCAGTACTTC,CASSSEQGAWETQYF
15,TRBJ2-7,TRBV9,NA,TRBD1,TGTGCCAGCAGCGTAGAGGGACAGGGCGGATACGAGCAGTACTTC,CASSVEGQGGYEQYF
14,TRBJ1-1,TRBV6-5,NA,NA,TGTGCCAGCAGAAACACGGGGGGCGAGACTGAAGCTTTCTTT,CASRNTGGETEAFF
13,TRBJ1-2,TRBV14,NA,TRBD1,TGTGCCAGCAGCCAAGGCCAGGGGGCTACCTTTACCTTC,CASSQGQGATFTF
13,TRBJ2-7,TRBV28,NA,TRBD2,TGTGCCAGCAAGGCTAGCGGGAGCGTCGTGCAGTACTTC,CASKASGSVVQYF
13,TRBJ2-5,TRBV7-9,NA,NA,TGTGCCAGCAGCTCTCGAGGGGGGGAGACCCAGTACTTC,CASSSRGGETQYF
12,TRBJ1-2,TRBV19,NA,NA,TGTGCCAGTAGGTCAGGGCCCGGTGGCTACACCTTC,CASRSGPGGYTF
16,TRBJ2-7,TRBV19,NA,NA,TGTGCCAGTAGTATATTGAGCCGACCCCCCTCCTACGAGCAGTACTTC,CASSILSRPPSYEQYF
14,TRBJ1-1,TRBV5-6,NA,NA,TGTGCCAGCAGCTCCGGGGGGGGCCGCACTGAAGCTTTCTTT,CASSSGGGRTEAFF
17,TRBJ2-1,TRBV14,NA,TRBD2,TGTGCCAGCAGCCGAGGGACTAGCGGGAGATTGGGTAATGAGCAGTTCTTC,CASSRGTSGRLGNEQFF